The 30 T cell receptor beta chains reported below all come from one sample, sequenced in a study of graft-versus-host responses after intestinal transplantation. Their target antigens are unknown. Produced via immunoSEQ multiplex PCR; TCRdb's table is partial and in-frame only. The profile shows 85,000 to 110,000 clones, roughly 93% of them singletons. This sample comprised unstimulated CD8+ T cells sorted from spleen or lymph node cells, obtained before intestinal transplant. All receptors come from a human donor who received an intestinal transplant.

The V gene is TRBV27, the J gene TRBJ1-1; no firm D call. Germline V gene data show CDR1 as MNHEY and CDR2 as SMNVEV (reference sequence). The CDR3 is made up of 15 amino acids. V lost 2 bases, J lost 1 base, and 11 bases lay in between. CDR3 in DNA: TGTGCCAGCAGTTTAGTAGGGCAGACGAACACTGAAGCTTTCTTT. Its protein product is CASSLVGQTNTEAFF.

Concerning this clone itself: The sample holds other DNA sequences that translate to the same CDR3. The chain uses TRBV5-6 and TRBJ1-5; no reliable D call. The CDR3 is 15 amino acids. CDR1 is SGHDT and CDR2 is YYEEEE in the germline V gene. V lost 0 bases to trimming and J lost 0 bases, with 7 bases between them. The CDR3 DNA follows: TGTGCCAGCAGCTTGGGGGTCTATAGCAATCAGCCCCAGCATTTT. Translating gives CASSLGVYSNQPQHF. Filled out from reference TRBV5-6 and TRBJ1-5, the complete variable domain reads DAGVTQSPTHLIKTRGQQVTLRCSPKSGHDTVSWYQQALGQGPQFIFQYYEEEERQRGNFPDRFSGHQFPNYSSELNVNALLLGDSALYLCASSLGVYSNQPQHFGDGTRLSIL.

The chain combines TRBV7-8 with TRBJ1-3; no clear D. CDR3 length: 13 amino acids. The germline V gene has CDR1 SGHVS and CDR2 FQNEAQ. V gave up 7 bases and J gave up 4 bases, with 11 bases separating them. CDR3 DNA sequence: TGTGCCAGCACCCTATATGAGGGAAACACCATATATTTT. Translation gives CASTLYEGNTIYF.

The chain joins TRBV30 to TRBJ1-5; D gene ambiguous. CDR1 and CDR2 from the germline V gene are GTSNPN and SVGIG (reference sequence). The CDR3 is made up of 13 amino acids. V was trimmed by 2 bases and J by 4 bases, leaving 9 bases between them. The chain's CDR3 is CAWSFGNNQPQHF. The CDR3 DNA follows: TGTGCCTGGAGTTTCGGGAATAATCAGCCCCAGCATTTT. The full variable domain, rest sourced from reference TRBV30 and TRBJ1-5, is SQTIHQWPATLVQPVGSPLSLECTVEGTSNPNLYWYRQAAGRGLQLLFYSVGIGQISSEVPQNLSASRPQDRQFILSSKKLLLSDSGFYLCAWSFGNNQPQHFGDGTRLSIL.

V gene TRBV6-5 combines with J gene TRBJ2-7; TRBD1 is a possible D gene (5 bases). The CDR3 runs 14 residues. CDR1 and CDR2 from the germline V gene are MNHEY and SVGAGI. The V gene lost 2 bases and the J gene lost 3 bases, with 11 bases spanning the gap. CDR3 amino acids: CASSYVQGNYEQYF. CDR3 coding DNA: TGTGCCAGCAGTTACGTCCAGGGAAACTACGAGCAGTACTTC.

The V call is TRBV2, the J call TRBJ2-7; D gene uncertain. The CDR3 is 12 residues long. Deletions cut 10 bases from V and 10 bases from J, with 20 bases between. Germline CDR1 is SNHLY and CDR2 is FYNNEI. CDR3 sequence reads: CATIWLGQIQYF. The DNA for the CDR3 is TGTGCCACTATTTGGTTGGGCCAGATTCAGTACTTC.

This rearrangement joins TRBV10-1 to TRBJ1-2, with D unclear. This CDR3 contains 13 residues. Trimming stripped 2 bases from V and 4 bases from J, with 8 bases between. Germline CDR1 is WNHNN and CDR2 is SYGVQD (reference sequence). The CDR3 protein is CASSENAPYGYTF. The CDR3, as DNA: TGCGCCAGCAGTGAGAACGCTCCCTATGGCTACACCTTC.

Points on this clone: The sample has other DNA sequences that encode this CDR3 too. This sequence joins TRBV5-1 and TRBJ2-7; D assignment may be TRBD1 or TRBD2 (5 bases each). V gave up 0 bases and J gave up 2 bases, with 9 bases separating them. CDR1 and CDR2 (germline): SGHRS, YFSETQ. The CDR3 contains 14 residues. The CDR3 is CASSLGQGAYEQYF. CDR3 coding DNA: TGCGCCAGCAGCTTGGGCCAGGGAGCCTACGAGCAGTACTTC.

The chain combines TRBV14 with TRBJ2-1, with TRBD2 matching 11 bases. The CDR3 is 13 amino acids. Trimming took 2 bases from V and 16 from J; bases not matched to a gene: 7. Germline CDR1 and CDR2: SGHDN and FVKESK. As DNA, the CDR3 is TGTGCCAGCAGCCAATATAGTAGCGGGGGGGCCTTCTTC. It translates to CASSQYSSGGAFF. The full variable domain, in which reference TRBV14 and TRBJ2-1 provide the parts outside the CDR3, is EAGVTQFPSHSVIEKGQTVTLRCDPISGHDNLYWYRRVMGKEIKFLLHFVKESKQDESGMPNNRFLAERTGGTYSTLKVQPAELEDSGVYFCASSQYSSGGAFFGPGTRLTVL.

V and J are TRBV14 and TRBJ1-4, with D possibly TRBD1 on 5 matching bases. The CDR3 has 16 amino acids. Germline V gene data show CDR1 as SGHDN and CDR2 as FVKESK. V lost 1 base to trimming and J lost 4 bases, with 13 bases between them. The CDR3 region is CASSQVPGQSNEKLFF. Written as DNA, the CDR3 is TGTGCCAGCAGCCAAGTTCCAGGGCAGAGTAATGAAAAACTGTTTTTT.

CDR3 protein: CASRTTVDAETQYF. In DNA, the CDR3 is TGTGCCAGCAGGACGACAGTCGACGCAGAGACCCAGTACTTC. The chain employs TRBV7-9 and TRBJ2-5, with D perhaps TRBD1 (5 bases). In germline, CDR1 is SEHNR, CDR2 FQNEAQ (reference sequence). The ends were cut back, 6 bases at V and 4 bases at J, with 15 bases in the middle. The CDR3 covers 14 residues. Full variable domain (remainder filled in from reference TRBV7-9 and TRBJ2-5): DTGVSQNPRHKITKRGQNVTFRCDPISEHNRLYWYRQTLGQGPEFLTYFQNEAQLEKSRLLSDRFSAERPKGSFSTLEIQRTEQGDSAMYLCASRTTVDAETQYFGPGTRLLVL.

The chain couples TRBV5-5 to TRBJ2-5; D may be TRBD1 or TRBD2 (5 bases each). CDR3 size: 13 residues. V lost 0 bases and J 5 bases, leaving 8 bases between the germline ends. Germline V gives CDR1 SGHKS, CDR2 YYEKEE (reference sequence). For the CDR3, the DNA is TGTGCCAGCAGCTTGGGTTGGGGGGAGACCCAGTACTTC. Its protein is CASSLGWGETQYF.

The CDR3 region has the DNA TGTGCCAGCAGCTTAGGAGCGGTGGGAACCTATGAAGCTTTCTTT. It codes for CASSLGAVGTYEAFF. The gene calls are TRBV7-6 and TRBJ1-1; D not certain. Germline-derived CDR1 and CDR2 are SGHVS and FNYEAQ. The CDR3 is 15 residues long. Trimming took 1 base from V and 7 from J, leaving 16 bases between them. The whole variable domain, filled in from reference TRBV7-6 and TRBJ1-1, reads GAGVSQSPRYKVTKRGQDVALRCDPISGHVSLYWYRQALGQGPEFLTYFNYEAQQDKSGLPNDRFSAERPEGSISTLTIQRTEQRDSAMYRCASSLGAVGTYEAFFGQGTRLTVV.

This chain links TRBV9 with TRBJ2-1; the D is unclear. The CDR3 loop spans 12 amino acids. From germline, CDR1 is SGDLS and CDR2 YYNGEE. The germline V and J ends were trimmed by 1 base and 7 bases, with 6 bases remaining between them. CDR3 protein: CASSVTTNEQFF. In nucleotides, the CDR3 is TGTGCCAGCAGCGTAACCACTAATGAGCAGTTCTTC.

This clone appeared once. The chain couples TRBV5-5 to TRBJ2-7; D is uncertain. V dropped 0 bases and J dropped 3 bases, with 10 bases sitting between them. The germline gives CDR1 SGHKS, CDR2 YYEKEE (reference sequence). The CDR3 is 14 residues long. The CDR3 coding sequence is TGTGCCAGCAGCTTGGTTTGGGTTGGCTACGAGCAGTACTTC. It specifies CASSLVWVGYEQYF.

This rearrangement joins TRBV5-3 to TRBJ2-7, with TRBD2 matching 10 bases. TRBV5-3 falls under the ORF class, with uncertain function. J gave up 2 bases and V 0 bases, and 5 bases lay outside the gene matches. The CDR3 sequence is 16 residues long. The CDR3 nucleotides are TGTGCCAGAAGCTTGGGTATCAGCGGGGGGGCCTACGAGCAGTACTTC. Its protein product is CARSLGISGGAYEQYF.

This chain joins TRBV6-5 and TRBJ2-4; 8 nucleotides agree with TRBD2. CDR3 length: 16 residues. Germline V gene data show CDR1 as MNHEY and CDR2 as SVGAGI. Trimming removed 0 bases from V and 9 bases from J; junction bases left unmatched: 10. CDR3 residues: CASSYSAGGYRGIQYF. The DNA for the CDR3 is TGTGCCAGCAGTTACTCGGCGGGGGGTTATAGGGGCATTCAGTACTTC.

Concerning this clone itself: Distinct nucleotide sequences in the sample also encode this CDR3. The chain combines TRBV10-3 with TRBJ2-7, with D uncertain. The V gene lost 6 bases and the J gene lost 0 bases, with 9 bases spanning the gap. From germline, CDR1 is ENHRY and CDR2 SYGVKD. This CDR3 region has 13 residues. The DNA of the CDR3 is TGTGCCATCAGCGGCACAGTCTCCTACGAGCAGTACTTC. This gives the protein CAISGTVSYEQYF.

This chain connects TRBV27 to TRBJ2-1, with 7 bases that match TRBD1. The CDR3 loop spans 14 amino acids. Per germline, CDR1 MNHEY and CDR2 SMNVEV (reference sequence). J lost 2 bases, V lost 2 bases, and 0 bases had no gene match. The CDR3 reads CASSLDRAYNEQFF. The CDR3 DNA is TGTGCCAGCAGTTTAGACAGGGCCTACAATGAGCAGTTCTTC.

The chain links TRBV27 to TRBJ1-2; possibly TRBD1 for D (5 bases). The germline V gene encodes CDR1 MNHEY and CDR2 SMNVEV (reference sequence). CDR3 size: 15 residues. The V end lost 2 bases, the J end lost 0 bases, and 10 bases lay between the germline ends. In nucleotides, the CDR3 is TGTGCCAGCAGTTTAGTGCAGGGTCCTAACTATGGCTACACCTTC. Its protein is CASSLVQGPNYGYTF.

This chain uses TRBV7-2 with TRBJ1-1; 7 nucleotides line up with TRBD1. With V trimmed by 6 bases and J by 0 bases, 1 base remained unmatched. CDR1 SGHTA and CDR2 FQGNSA come from the germline V gene. The CDR3 covers 13 residues. CDR3 in amino acids: CASRGTVNTEAFF. Here the CDR3 DNA reads TGTGCCAGCAGGGGGACAGTGAACACTGAAGCTTTCTTT. Combining the CDR3 with reference TRBV7-2 and TRBJ1-1 gives the whole variable domain GAGVSQSPSNKVTEKGKDVELRCDPISGHTALYWYRQSLGQGLEFLIYFQGNSAPDKSGLPSDRFSAERTGGSVSTLTIQRTQQEDSAVYLCASRGTVNTEAFFGQGTRLTVV.

The chain couples TRBV30 to TRBJ2-7, with 9 nucleotides matching TRBD2. V was pared by 6 bases and J by 6 bases, with 6 bases of the junction left unmatched. Looked up from germline, CDR1 is GTSNPN and CDR2 is SVGIG (reference sequence). The CDR3 spans 12 residues. This CDR3 reads CACLGRGGEQYF. CDR3 nucleotide sequence: TGTGCCTGCTTGGGGCGGGGGGGCGAGCAGTACTTC.

This chain connects TRBV19 to TRBJ1-2, with D perhaps TRBD1 (5 bases). CDR1 is LNHDA and CDR2 is SQIVND in the germline V gene (reference sequence). Trimming cost V 7 bases and J 4 bases, with 22 bases left between them. This CDR3 comprises 16 residues. The CDR3 nucleotides are TGTGCCAGTATCCCCTCCGGGACCAACTCTATCTATGGCTACACCTTC. The encoded protein is CASIPSGTNSIYGYTF.

The V and J genes are TRBV13 and TRBJ2-3; 8 bases align to TRBD2. This CDR3 contains 17 residues. V dropped 4 bases and J dropped 6; count of bases not matched to a gene: 15. CDR1 and CDR2 from the germline V gene are PRHDT and FYEKMQ (reference sequence). The CDR3 DNA reads as TGTGCCAGCAGCTATATCAGTGGCGGGGGGCCGGGGGATACGCAGTATTTT. Its protein product is CASSYISGGGPGDTQYF.

V usage is TRBV7-9 and J usage is TRBJ1-2, with 7 nucleotides matching TRBD1. The germline V gene has CDR1 SEHNR and CDR2 FQNEAQ (reference sequence). The V segment lost 5 bases and the J segment 1 base; nucleotides outside the gene matches: 7. CDR3 length: 15 amino acids. The CDR3 reads CASSTPGQSNYGYTF. For the CDR3, the DNA is TGTGCCAGCAGCACCCCGGGACAGAGTAACTATGGCTACACCTTC.

This clone was picked up one time. The V and J genes are TRBV5-5 and TRBJ1-6; 7 bases match TRBD1. The germline V gene has CDR1 SGHKS and CDR2 YYEKEE (reference sequence). This CDR3 contains 16 residues. Trimming at V came to 4 bases and at J to 8 bases, leaving 12 bases not matched to a gene. The CDR3 DNA follows: TGTGCCAGCAGCCCCAAGACAGGGTATCCTGATTCACCCCTCCACTTT. It encodes CASSPKTGYPDSPLHF.

This chain connects TRBV5-1 to TRBJ1-1; D is uncertain. V was pared by 3 bases and J by 10 bases, with 13 bases between. The CDR3 consists of 12 residues. The V gene's germline CDR1 is SGHRS and CDR2 YFSETQ. The CDR3 sequence: CASSYEGHGAFF. DNA for the CDR3: TGCGCCAGCAGCTACGAAGGGCACGGAGCTTTCTTT.

V is TRBV5-1 and J is TRBJ2-7; D is perhaps TRBD1 (5 bases). The CDR3 has 13 residues. Trimming removed 4 bases from V and 3 bases from J, with 11 bases in between. Germline-derived CDR1 and CDR2 are SGHRS and YFSETQ. The CDR3: CASSAGFGYEQYF. CDR3 nucleotide sequence: TGCGCCAGCAGCGCAGGGTTCGGCTACGAGCAGTACTTC.

The DNA for the CDR3 is TGTGCCAGCAGCTTAGATGGAGGTGAGGGCACTGAAGCTTTCTTT. It specifies CASSLDGGEGTEAFF. The chain carries TRBV7-6 and TRBJ1-1; no clear D. The V end lost 1 base, the J end lost 4 bases, and 13 bases lay between the germline ends. This CDR3 region has 15 residues. Looked up from germline, CDR1 is SGHVS and CDR2 is FNYEAQ.

This rearrangement joins TRBV4-1 to TRBJ1-1; 7 nucleotides line up with TRBD1. The CDR3 runs 15 residues. The germline V gene has CDR1 MGHRA and CDR2 YSYEKL. The V gene end was trimmed by 1 base and the J gene end by 1 base; junction bases not matched to a gene: 3. The CDR3 is CASSQGTGPNTEAFF. CDR3 bases: TGCGCCAGCAGCCAAGGGACAGGACCGAACACTGAAGCTTTCTTT.